The rows below give T cell receptor beta chains drawn from one sample of a study of siplizumab effects on memory and regulatory T cells. The repertoire was sequenced with immunoSEQ multiplex PCR; TCRdb's copy has only in-frame clones and lacks some. The table has about 110,000 clones, around nine tenths seen once. The sample was CD4+ T cells sorted from blood. The source is a human donor in good health. CDR3s include the opening cysteine and the closing phenylalanine or tryptophan. D genes are given only for firm matches. For some rows the clone size is stated as once, few or many, or as a class when expanded; others skip it.

D gene: .; clone size: once; J gene: TRBJ1-6; V gene: TRBV11-1; CDR3 DNA: TGTGCCAGCAGCTTCGGTTATAATTCACCCCTCCACTTT; CDR3 protein: CASSFGYNSPLHF
D gene: .; clone size: .; J gene: TRBJ2-5; V gene: TRBV15; CDR3 DNA: TGTGCCACCAGCAGGGGAGGTGAGACCCAGTACTTC; CDR3 protein: CATSRGGETQYF
D gene: .; clone size: .; J gene: TRBJ2-2; V gene: TRBV5-4; CDR3 DNA: TGTGCCAGCAGCTCACGGACACCGAACACCGGGGAGCTGTTTTTT; CDR3 protein: CASSSRTPNTGELFF
D gene: .; clone size: few; J gene: TRBJ2-7; V gene: TRBV18; CDR3 DNA: TGTGCCAGCTCACGGAGCGACGAGCAGTACTTC; CDR3 protein: CASSRSDEQYF
D gene: .; clone size: .; J gene: TRBJ2-7; V gene: TRBV29-1; CDR3 DNA: TGCAGCGTTGAAGACGGGTCGGCCTACGAGCAGTACTTC; CDR3 protein: CSVEDGSAYEQYF
D gene: TRBD2; clone size: .; J gene: TRBJ2-7; V gene: TRBV5-1; CDR3 DNA: TGCGCCAGCAGGCCCCAAGCTAGCGGGCCTTCCTACGAGCAGTACTTC; CDR3 protein: CASRPQASGPSYEQYF
D gene: .; clone size: .; J gene: TRBJ2-7; V gene: TRBV5-5; CDR3 DNA: TGTGCCAGCAGCTTGGATCAGGGATTGTGGTACGAGCAGTACTTC; CDR3 protein: CASSLDQGLWYEQYF
D gene: .; clone size: .; J gene: TRBJ1-1; V gene: TRBV18; CDR3 DNA: TGTGCCAGCTCCGGAACCGACAGAACGAACACTGAAGCTTTCTTT; CDR3 protein: CASSGTDRTNTEAFF
D gene: .; clone size: .; J gene: TRBJ2-4; V gene: TRBV10-3; CDR3 DNA: TGTGCCATCAGGAGGGCAGGGGGGTACATTCAGTACTTC; CDR3 protein: CAIRRAGGYIQYF
D gene: .; clone size: .; J gene: TRBJ1-3; V gene: TRBV5-1; CDR3 DNA: TGCGCCAGCAGCTTGAGGGCAGGGACCTCTAAACCCCCCTCTGGAAACACCATATATTTT; CDR3 protein: CASSLRAGTSKPPSGNTIYF
D gene: .; clone size: once; J gene: TRBJ1-4; V gene: TRBV4-2; CDR3 DNA: TGTGCCAGCAGCACCGGGACGGGTAATGAAAAACTGTTTTTT; CDR3 protein: CASSTGTGNEKLFF
D gene: TRBD1; clone size: .; J gene: TRBJ2-1; V gene: TRBV7-9; CDR3 DNA: TGTGCCAGCAGCCAACAGGGGGCAGGCTACAATGAGCAGTTCTTC; CDR3 protein: CASSQQGAGYNEQFF
D gene: .; clone size: .; J gene: TRBJ1-6; V gene: TRBV7-7; CDR3 DNA: TGTGCCAGCAGCTTTGGGGGAAGTAATTCACCCCTCCACTTT; CDR3 protein: CASSFGGSNSPLHF
D gene: TRBD1; clone size: once; J gene: TRBJ2-7; V gene: TRBV5-1; CDR3 DNA: TGCGCCAGCTCGCAGGGGGCTAAGGGCGAGCAGTACTTC; CDR3 protein: CASSQGAKGEQYF
D gene: TRBD2; clone size: .; J gene: TRBJ2-7; V gene: TRBV5-6; CDR3 DNA: TGTGCCAGCAGCTCTTGGACTAGCGGGAGGACCACCTACGAGCAGTACTTC; CDR3 protein: CASSSWTSGRTTYEQYF
D gene: .; clone size: .; J gene: TRBJ1-1; V gene: TRBV5-1; CDR3 DNA: TGCGCCAGCAGCTTGGGGTGGACTGAAGTCACTGAAGCTTTCTTT; CDR3 protein: CASSLGWTEVTEAFF
D gene: .; clone size: .; J gene: TRBJ2-1; V gene: TRBV28; CDR3 DNA: TGTGCCAGCAGTGTAAACAATGAGCAGTTCTTC; CDR3 protein: CASSVNNEQFF
D gene: TRBD2; clone size: .; J gene: TRBJ2-7; V gene: TRBV7-9; CDR3 DNA: TGTGCCAGCACCCCCCCCTTCAGTAGCGGGGCATACGAGCAGTACTTC; CDR3 protein: CASTPPFSSGAYEQYF
D gene: TRBD1; clone size: .; J gene: TRBJ2-2; V gene: TRBV7-7; CDR3 DNA: TGTGCCAGCAGCCCAGGGGGCAAGTACACCGGGGAGCTGTTTTTT; CDR3 protein: CASSPGGKYTGELFF
D gene: TRBD2; clone size: .; J gene: TRBJ2-7; V gene: TRBV4-1; CDR3 DNA: TGCGCCAGCAGCCAAGATTGGTGGACAGCGGGAGTCCCAGGGGAGCAGTACTTC; CDR3 protein: CASSQDWWTAGVPGEQYF
D gene: TRBD1; clone size: .; J gene: TRBJ2-1; V gene: TRBV7-3; CDR3 DNA: TGTGCCAGCAGCCAACCGGACAGGGATGGTGAGCAGTTCTTC; CDR3 protein: CASSQPDRDGEQFF
D gene: .; clone size: .; J gene: TRBJ2-2; V gene: TRBV9; CDR3 DNA: TGTGCCAGCAGCGCAAGCAACCGGGGCACCGGGGAGCTGTTTTTT; CDR3 protein: CASSASNRGTGELFF
D gene: .; clone size: once; J gene: TRBJ1-4; V gene: TRBV18; CDR3 DNA: TGTGCCAGCTCACCTACGGGAGGGGCGGGAGAAAAACTGTTTTTT; CDR3 protein: CASSPTGGAGEKLFF
D gene: .; clone size: .; J gene: TRBJ1-3; V gene: TRBV5-1; CDR3 DNA: TGCGCCAGCAGCTATTCAAACGCAGGGGCTCTTGGAAACACCATATATTTT; CDR3 protein: CASSYSNAGALGNTIYF
D gene: TRBD2; clone size: .; J gene: TRBJ2-1; V gene: TRBV5-4; CDR3 DNA: TGTGCCAGCAGCCGGGACTACGCAATTGAGCAGTTCTTC; CDR3 protein: CASSRDYAIEQFF
D gene: TRBD1; clone size: few; J gene: TRBJ1-2; V gene: TRBV2; CDR3 DNA: TGTGCCAGCTCACGGACAGGGAGGGGCTACACCTTC; CDR3 protein: CASSRTGRGYTF